This entry features one TCR beta chain sequence. This clonotype appeared a few times. Its antigen remains undetermined. Base qualities are not at hand, and no much larger clone is one base apart. The data were obtained in a study of T cells in Graves' hyperthyroidism and ophthalmopathy (dated by TCRdb to the late 2010s). Context from the whole study: Peripheral blood samples were taken at the time of initial diagnosis, prior to any treatment. To identify TCR V-J signatures that set the groups apart, the researchers used a discovery cohort of about a hundred patients, made up of under 45 with Graves' ophthalmopathy and 57 with stable Graves' hyperthyroidism. Prospective prediction of ophthalmopathy was tested in an independent validation cohort of fewer than 20 hyperthyroidism patients and around 16 patients who later progressed to ophthalmopathy. The roughly 94 discovery patients were randomly split 7:3 into training and test sets. Thyroid tissue and blood T-cell repertoires from about six Graves' hyperthyroidism patients were also compared in the study. After sampling, hyperthyroidism patients received methimazole starting at 30 mg daily, and ophthalmopathy patients received high-dose intravenous methylprednisolone. The paper describes TCR Vbeta CDR3 sequencing of some 130 peripheral blood samples, made up of under 50 ophthalmopathy patients, some 80 hyperthyroidism patients and roughly 17 progressor patients. Points the paper makes about the study in general: In validation, progression to ophthalmopathy was predicted by the model with approximately 67% sensitivity and 72.22% specificity, a median of 6.5 months before onset. Most expanded thyroid clonotypes (frequency above 0.001) were also detected in blood, suggesting blood repertoires may reflect thyroid immune responses. A 13 V-J signature model separated ophthalmopathy from stable hyperthyroidism, with over 85% sensitivity and roughly 81% specificity in cross-validation and 80%/75% in testing. No statistical method was used to fix the sample size in advance, and group allocation was not hidden from the investigators.

TCR beta CDR3 regions were amplified from RNA transcripts. For the first round of RT-PCR on the TCR CDR3, the HTBI primer set was used together with the Qiagen OneStep RT-PCR kit. Libraries were constructed in a second round of multiplex PCR, after which size selection and purification were carried out. Libraries were sequenced paired-end with 100 bp reads on an Illumina HiSeq2000. The paper's data handling went like this. SOAPnuke was used to process the raw data, with reads discarded if the reads contained adapters or uncalled bases, had a mean Phred below 15, or lacked an exact constant-primer or identifier match. COPE v1.2.5 was used to merge the high-quality paired reads, and each unique nucleotide sequence was defined as a clonotype. Clonotypes were aligned to IMGT TRBV, TRBD and TRBJ reference segments using MiTCR v1.1. The analysis was restricted to V-J combinations with a frequency above 0.0001, which together covered 99.2% of the repertoires. A TCS score was defined as the ratio of F50 (clonal expansion) to E x V (chaos), with BLOSUM62-based TCRdist applied between CDR3 peptides within each V-J. Welch's t-statistics and random forest reduced 500 to 650 V-J features to about 13, which were used in a naive Bayes classifier (R e1071). TCRdb passed the public sequencing reads through fastp at Q25 and MiXCR, retaining productive beta sequences. Rows with a matching CDR3 protein are joined into one entry that keeps the most common DNA and genes. TCRdb, rather than the study authors, made the V and J calls. The table for this sample lists around 600,000 distinct CDR3 sequences; approximately 14% of them were counted only once. The ten largest make up under 15% of the sample.

Ophthalmopathy patients had moderately to severely active disease, with a Clinical Activity Score of 3 or more, a NOSPECS grade of 4 or more, and a disease duration of less than 3 months. The study excluded patients with uncontrolled infections, other autoimmune diseases, pregnancy or lactation. Diagnoses were established on the basis of clinical symptoms, serum thyroxine and TRAb, thyroid ultrasound, and orbital computed tomography. Ficoll-Paque density gradient centrifugation was used to isolate PBMCs from 8.5 to 10 ml of fresh peripheral blood. Total RNA was extracted with Trizol reagent, and quality was checked on an Agilent 2100 Bioanalyzer. CDR1 and CDR2 are drawn from the germline V gene (reference sequence): MNHEY, SMNVEV. Including the terminal cysteine and phenylalanine, the CDR3 comprises 12 residues. Of all the DNA, just the CDR3 is kept, 36 bases in frame from base 1. The V end gives up 9 bases and the J end 8 bases, leaving 9 bases in the junction not matched to a gene.

The receptor was derived from a woman between 50 and 59 years old with Graves' ophthalmopathy. Here the chain combines TRBV27 and TRBJ1-2, and TRBD1 matches 7 of the central bases. Sequencing was carried out using blood. The CDR3 protein sequence reads: CARLTGLGGYTF. DNA sequence: TGTGCCAGACTGACAGGGCTGGGCGGCTACACCTTC.